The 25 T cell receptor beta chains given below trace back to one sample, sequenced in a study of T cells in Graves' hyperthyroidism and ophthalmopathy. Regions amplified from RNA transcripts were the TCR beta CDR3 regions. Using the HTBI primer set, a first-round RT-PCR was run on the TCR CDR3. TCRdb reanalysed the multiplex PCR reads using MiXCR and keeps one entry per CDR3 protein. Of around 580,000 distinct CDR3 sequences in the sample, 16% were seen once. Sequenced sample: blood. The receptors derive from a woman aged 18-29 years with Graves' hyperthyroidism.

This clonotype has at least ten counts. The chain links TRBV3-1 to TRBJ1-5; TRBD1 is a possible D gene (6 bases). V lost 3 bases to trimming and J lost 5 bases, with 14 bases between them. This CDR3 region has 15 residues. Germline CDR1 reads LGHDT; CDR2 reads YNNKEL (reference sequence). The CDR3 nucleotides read TGTGCCAGCAGCCAGGAACAGGGCTTCCATCAGCCCCAGCATTTT. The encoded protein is CASSQEQGFHQPQHF.

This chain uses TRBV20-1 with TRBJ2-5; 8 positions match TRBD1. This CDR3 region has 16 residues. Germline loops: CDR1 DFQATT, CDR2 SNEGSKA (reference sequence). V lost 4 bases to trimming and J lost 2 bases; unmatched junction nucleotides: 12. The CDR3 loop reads CSANAGRDRGQETQYF. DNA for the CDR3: TGCAGTGCTAACGCAGGAAGAGACAGGGGTCAAGAGACCCAGTACTTC.

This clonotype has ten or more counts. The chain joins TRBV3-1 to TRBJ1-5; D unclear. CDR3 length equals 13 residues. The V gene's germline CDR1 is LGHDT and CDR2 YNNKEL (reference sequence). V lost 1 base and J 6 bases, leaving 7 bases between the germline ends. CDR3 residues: CASSQARVQPQHF. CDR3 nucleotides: TGTGCCAGCAGCCAAGCAAGGGTTCAGCCCCAGCATTTT.

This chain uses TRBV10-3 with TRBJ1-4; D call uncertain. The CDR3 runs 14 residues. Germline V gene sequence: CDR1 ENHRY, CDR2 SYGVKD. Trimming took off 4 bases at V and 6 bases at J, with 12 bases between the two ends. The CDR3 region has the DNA TGTGCCATCAGTGGGACTACCGGCGATGAAAAACTGTTTTTT. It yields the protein CAISGTTGDEKLFF.

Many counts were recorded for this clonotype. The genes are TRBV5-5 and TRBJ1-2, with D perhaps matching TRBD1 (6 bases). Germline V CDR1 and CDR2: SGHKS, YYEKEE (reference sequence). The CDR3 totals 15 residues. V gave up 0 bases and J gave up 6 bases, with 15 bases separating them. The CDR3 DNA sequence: TGTGCCAGCAGCTTGGGCCTACAGGGAGGAAATGGCTACACCTTC. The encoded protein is CASSLGLQGGNGYTF.

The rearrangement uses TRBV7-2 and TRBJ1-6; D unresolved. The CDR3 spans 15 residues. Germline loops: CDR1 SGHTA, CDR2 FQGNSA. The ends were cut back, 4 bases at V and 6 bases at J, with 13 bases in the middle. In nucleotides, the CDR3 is TGTGCCAGCAGCTCCAGCGGCGAGGGTAATTCACCCCTCCACTTT. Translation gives CASSSSGEGNSPLHF.

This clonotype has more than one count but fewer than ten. CDR3: CAISDPDRGGGNQPQHF. The DNA for the CDR3 is TGTGCCATCAGTGATCCAGACAGGGGCGGCGGCAATCAGCCCCAGCATTTT. The chain couples TRBV10-3 to TRBJ1-5; TRBD1 matches at 8 bases. Germline lookup yields CDR1 ENHRY and CDR2 SYGVKD. The CDR3 is 17 amino acids. V shed 3 bases, J shed 2 bases, and the junction held 9 bases outside the gene matches.

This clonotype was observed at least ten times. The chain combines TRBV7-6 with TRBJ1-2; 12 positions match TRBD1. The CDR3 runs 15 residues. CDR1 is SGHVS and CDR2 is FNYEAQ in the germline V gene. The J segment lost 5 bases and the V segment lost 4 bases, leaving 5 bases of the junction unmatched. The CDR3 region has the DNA TGTGCCAGCAGCTACGGGACAGGGGGCCTTTATGGCTACACCTTC. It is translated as CASSYGTGGLYGYTF.

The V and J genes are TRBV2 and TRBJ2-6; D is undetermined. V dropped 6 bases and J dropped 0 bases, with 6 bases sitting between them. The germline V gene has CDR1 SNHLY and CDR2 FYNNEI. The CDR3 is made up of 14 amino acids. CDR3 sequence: CASRAGSGANVLTF. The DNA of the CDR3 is TGTGCCAGCAGGGCCGGCTCTGGGGCCAACGTCCTGACTTTC.

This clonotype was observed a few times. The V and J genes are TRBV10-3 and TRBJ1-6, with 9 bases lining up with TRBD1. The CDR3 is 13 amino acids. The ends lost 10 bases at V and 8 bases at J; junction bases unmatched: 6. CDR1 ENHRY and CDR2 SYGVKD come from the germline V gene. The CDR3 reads CATSGTGYSPLHF. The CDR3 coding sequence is TGTGCCACCTCCGGGACAGGGTATTCACCCCTCCACTTT.

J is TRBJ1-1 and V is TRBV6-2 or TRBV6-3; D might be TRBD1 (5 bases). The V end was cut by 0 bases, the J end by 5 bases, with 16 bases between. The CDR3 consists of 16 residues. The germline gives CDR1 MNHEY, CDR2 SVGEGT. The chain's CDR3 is CASSYSSFGGGTEAFF. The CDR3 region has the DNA TGTGCCAGCAGTTACTCGTCTTTTGGGGGGGGGACTGAAGCTTTCTTT.

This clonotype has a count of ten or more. The CDR3 loop is CAWSLPRLADYEQYF. The CDR3 DNA sequence: TGTGCCTGGAGTCTACCCCGACTAGCGGACTACGAGCAGTACTTC. V gene TRBV30 combines with J gene TRBJ2-7; 9 nucleotides agree with TRBD2. V lost 2 bases, J lost 3 bases, and 8 bases stayed unmatched. This CDR3 has 15 residues. Germline V gives CDR1 GTSNPN, CDR2 SVGIG (reference sequence).

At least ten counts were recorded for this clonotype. The CDR3 DNA sequence: TGCGCCAGCAGCTTGGAGGGTTTTGGTACAGATACGCAGTATTTT. Encoded protein: CASSLEGFGTDTQYF. This rearrangement joins TRBV5-1 to TRBJ2-3; D gene ambiguous. Germline assignment: CDR1 SGHRS and CDR2 YFSETQ. CDR3 length: 15 residues. The germline V and J ends were trimmed by 0 bases and 3 bases, with 11 bases remaining between them.

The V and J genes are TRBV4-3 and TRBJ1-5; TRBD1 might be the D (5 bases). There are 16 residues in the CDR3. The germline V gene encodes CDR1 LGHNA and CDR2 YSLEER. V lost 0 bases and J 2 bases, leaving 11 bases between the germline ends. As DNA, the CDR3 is TGCGCCAGCAGCCAAGATCAGGGTTTCGGCAATCAGCCCCAGCATTTT. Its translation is CASSQDQGFGNQPQHF.

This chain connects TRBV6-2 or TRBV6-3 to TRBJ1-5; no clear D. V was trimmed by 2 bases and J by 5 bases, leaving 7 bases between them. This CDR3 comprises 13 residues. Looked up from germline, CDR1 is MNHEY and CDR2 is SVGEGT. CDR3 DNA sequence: TGTGCCAGCAGTTACGGCAATCATCAGCCCCAGCATTTT. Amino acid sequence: CASSYGNHQPQHF.

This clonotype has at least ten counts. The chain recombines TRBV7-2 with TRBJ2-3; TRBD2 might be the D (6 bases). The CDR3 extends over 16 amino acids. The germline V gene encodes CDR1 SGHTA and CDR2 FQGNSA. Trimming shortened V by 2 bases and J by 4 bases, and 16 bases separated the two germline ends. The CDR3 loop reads CASSLSGTGGPDTQYF. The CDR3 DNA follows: TGTGCCAGCAGCTTAAGTGGCACAGGAGGGCCAGATACGCAGTATTTT.

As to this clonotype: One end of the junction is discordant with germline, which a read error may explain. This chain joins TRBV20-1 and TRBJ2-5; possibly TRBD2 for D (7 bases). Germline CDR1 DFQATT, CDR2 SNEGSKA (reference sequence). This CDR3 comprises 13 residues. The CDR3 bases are TGCAGTGCTGGGGGGCCGCCCGGGGGGACCAGTAACTTC. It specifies CSAGGPPGGTSNF.

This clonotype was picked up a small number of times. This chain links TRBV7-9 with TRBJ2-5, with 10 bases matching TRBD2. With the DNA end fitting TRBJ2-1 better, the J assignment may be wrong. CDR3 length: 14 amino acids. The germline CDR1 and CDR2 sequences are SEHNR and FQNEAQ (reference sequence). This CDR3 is CASTSSGRKETQFF. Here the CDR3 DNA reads TGTGCCAGCACCTCTAGCGGGAGAAAAGAGACCCAGTTCTTC.

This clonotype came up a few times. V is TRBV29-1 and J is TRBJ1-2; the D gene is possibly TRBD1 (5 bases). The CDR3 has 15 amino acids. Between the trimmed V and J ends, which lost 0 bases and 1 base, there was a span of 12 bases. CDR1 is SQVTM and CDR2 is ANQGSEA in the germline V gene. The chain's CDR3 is CSVEDGGTDNYGYTF. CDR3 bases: TGCAGCGTTGAAGATGGAGGGACGGATAACTATGGCTACACCTTC.

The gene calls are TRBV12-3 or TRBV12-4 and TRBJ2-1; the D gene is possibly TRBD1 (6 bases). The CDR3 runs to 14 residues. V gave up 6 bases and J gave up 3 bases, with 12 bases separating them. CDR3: CASSATGYYNEQFF. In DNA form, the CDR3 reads TGTGCCAGCAGCGCGACAGGTTACTACAATGAGCAGTTCTTC.

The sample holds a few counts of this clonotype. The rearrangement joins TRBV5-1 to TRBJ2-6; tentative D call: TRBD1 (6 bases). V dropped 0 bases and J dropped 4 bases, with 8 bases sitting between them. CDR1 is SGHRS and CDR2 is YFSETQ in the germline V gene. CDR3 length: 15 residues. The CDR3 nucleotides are TGCGCCAGCAGCTTGGGGGGGCTGGGGGCCAACGTCCTGACTTTC. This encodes CASSLGGLGANVLTF.

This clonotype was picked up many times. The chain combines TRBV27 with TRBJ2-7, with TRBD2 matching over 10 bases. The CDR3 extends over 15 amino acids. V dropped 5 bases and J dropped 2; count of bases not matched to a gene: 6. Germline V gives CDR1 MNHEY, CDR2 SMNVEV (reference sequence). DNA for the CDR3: TGTGCCAGCAGTATCGGGACTAGCGCCACCTACGAGCAGTACTTC. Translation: CASSIGTSATYEQYF.

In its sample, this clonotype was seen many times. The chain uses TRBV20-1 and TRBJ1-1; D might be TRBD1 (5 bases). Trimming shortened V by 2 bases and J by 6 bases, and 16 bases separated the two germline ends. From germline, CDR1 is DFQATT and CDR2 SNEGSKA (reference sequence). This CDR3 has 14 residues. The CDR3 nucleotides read TGCAGTGCTAGACCGACAGTTCCCCAGGCTGAAGCTTTCTTT. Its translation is CSARPTVPQAEAFF.

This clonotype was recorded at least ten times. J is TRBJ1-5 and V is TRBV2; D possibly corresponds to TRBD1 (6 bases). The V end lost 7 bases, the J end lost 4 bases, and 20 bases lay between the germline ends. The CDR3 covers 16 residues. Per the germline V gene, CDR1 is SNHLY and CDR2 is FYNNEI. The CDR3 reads CASTKEGGGRNQPQHF. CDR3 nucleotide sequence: TGTGCCAGCACCAAGGAAGGGGGAGGTCGGAATCAGCCCCAGCATTTT. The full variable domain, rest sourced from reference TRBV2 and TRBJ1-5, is EPEVTQTPSHQVTQMGQEVILRCVPISNHLYFYWYRQILGQKVEFLVSFYNNEISEKSEIFDDQFSVERPDGSNFTLKIRSTKLEDSAMYFCASTKEGGGRNQPQHFGDGTRLSIL.

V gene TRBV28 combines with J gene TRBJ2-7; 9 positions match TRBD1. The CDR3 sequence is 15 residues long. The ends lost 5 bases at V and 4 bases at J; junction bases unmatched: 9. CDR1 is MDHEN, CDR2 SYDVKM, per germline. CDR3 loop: CASSINRGPHYEQYF. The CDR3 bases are TGTGCCAGCAGTATAAACAGGGGGCCGCATTACGAGCAGTACTTC.